The rows below give T cell receptor beta chains drawn from one sample of a study of radiotherapy plus CTLA-4 blockade in lung cancer. Sequenced by immunoSEQ multiplex PCR; TCRdb stores in-frame clones only, minus some. Here the sample spans 35,000 to 40,000 clones, 80% to 90% being singletons. The specimen was peripheral blood, collected from a patient treated with radiotherapy plus ipilimumab. These receptors all stem from a human donor with non-small cell lung cancer whose response to radiotherapy plus ipilimumab could not be evaluated. CDR3s include the opening cysteine and the closing phenylalanine or tryptophan. D genes are given only for firm matches. The listing skips clone size in some rows; elsewhere it reads once, few, many or a size class.

D: TRBD2
V: TRBV6-6
J: TRBJ2-7
size: .
CDR3: CASRSSGGFVSYEQYF
DNA: TGTGCCAGCAGGTCCAGCGGGGGCTTCGTCTCCTACGAGCAGTACTTC

D: TRBD2
V: TRBV6-1
J: TRBJ2-3
size: .
CDR3: CASSEFAGVNTDTQYF
DNA: TGTGCCAGCAGTGAATTCGCGGGAGTGAACACAGATACGCAGTATTTT

D: .
V: TRBV7-2
J: TRBJ2-1
size: .
CDR3: CASALAAKYNEQFF
DNA: TGTGCCAGCGCGTTAGCAGCTAAATACAATGAGCAGTTCTTC

D: TRBD2
V: TRBV5-6
J: TRBJ2-5
size: few
CDR3: CASSQGLAGFFETQYF
DNA: TGTGCCAGCAGCCAAGGACTAGCGGGATTTTTTGAGACCCAGTACTTC

D: TRBD2
V: TRBV7-2
J: TRBJ2-1
size: .
CDR3: CASSLVLAGNNEQFF
DNA: TGTGCCAGCAGCTTAGTACTAGCGGGGAACAATGAGCAGTTCTTC

D: TRBD1
V: TRBV5-4
J: TRBJ2-3
size: .
CDR3: CASTGTGGMGVSTDTQYF
DNA: TGTGCCAGCACCGGGACAGGGGGCATGGGTGTGAGCACAGATACGCAGTATTTT

D: .
V: TRBV2
J: TRBJ2-1
size: .
CDR3: CATRGGDSYNEQFF
DNA: TGTGCCACGAGGGGGGGAGACTCCTACAATGAGCAGTTCTTC

D: .
V: TRBV27
J: TRBJ2-7
size: .
CDR3: CASSFGGTVYSYEQYF
DNA: TGTGCCAGCAGTTTCGGCGGGACTGTCTACTCCTACGAGCAGTACTTC

D: TRBD1
V: TRBV15
J: TRBJ2-3
size: .
CDR3: CATSPGTGGSDTQYF
DNA: TGTGCCACCAGCCCAGGGACAGGGGGCTCGGATACGCAGTATTTT

D: .
V: TRBV7-2
J: TRBJ2-1
size: .
CDR3: CASSARRGSGGRDEQFF
DNA: TGTGCCAGCAGCGCCCGCAGGGGGAGCGGGGGACGGGATGAGCAGTTCTTC

D: TRBD2
V: TRBV11-2
J: TRBJ2-3
size: .
CDR3: CASSGRLAGNTDTQYF
DNA: TGTGCCAGCAGCGGTCGACTAGCGGGCAACACAGATACGCAGTATTTT

D: .
V: TRBV7-7
J: TRBJ2-2
size: .
CDR3: CASTPGRPNTGELFF
DNA: TGTGCTAGCACCCCGGGGAGGCCGAACACCGGGGAGCTGTTTTTT

D: TRBD2
V: TRBV7-6
J: TRBJ2-5
size: .
CDR3: CASSPSPPLAAYQETQYF
DNA: TGTGCCAGCAGCCCCTCCCCCCCACTAGCGGCGTACCAAGAGACCCAGTACTTC

D: .
V: TRBV11-2
J: TRBJ1-3
size: once
CDR3: CASSPGAGNTIYF
DNA: TGTGCCAGCAGCCCCGGAGCTGGAAACACCATATATTTT

D: .
V: TRBV18
J: TRBJ1-1
size: .
CDR3: CASSSGADTEAFF
DNA: TGTGCCAGCTCATCGGGAGCGGACACTGAAGCTTTCTTT

D: TRBD1
V: TRBV28
J: TRBJ2-7
size: .
CDR3: CASISRQGAAYEQYF
DNA: TGTGCCAGCATCAGTAGACAGGGGGCAGCCTACGAGCAGTACTTC

D: .
V: TRBV15
J: TRBJ2-2
size: once
CDR3: CATRGGDRTGELFF
DNA: TGTGCCACCAGAGGGGGGGACAGGACCGGGGAGCTGTTTTTT

D: TRBD1
V: TRBV5-5
J: TRBJ1-1
size: .
CDR3: CASSFAGGGGTEAFF
DNA: TGTGCCAGCAGCTTCGCAGGGGGCGGAGGCACTGAAGCTTTCTTT

D: .
V: TRBV6-5
J: TRBJ2-1
size: .
CDR3: CASRQGLAYNEQFF
DNA: TGTGCCAGCAGGCAGGGGTTGGCCTACAATGAGCAGTTCTTC

D: .
V: TRBV21-1
J: TRBJ1-1
size: .
CDR3: CASSRQGAGTEAFF
DNA: TGTGCCAGCAGCAGACAGGGGGCGGGTACTGAAGCTTTCTTT

D: .
V: TRBV5-6
J: TRBJ2-5
size: .
CDR3: CASSLWHQETQYF
DNA: TGTGCCAGCAGCTTATGGCACCAAGAGACCCAGTACTTC

D: TRBD1
V: TRBV7-8
J: TRBJ2-4
size: .
CDR3: CASSLQTGGLGKNIQYF
DNA: TGTGCCAGCAGCTTACAGACAGGGGGACTGGGCAAAAACATTCAGTACTTC

D: .
V: TRBV7-3
J: TRBJ1-2
size: .
CDR3: CASSLQGTGGYTF
DNA: TGTGCCAGCAGCTTGCAGGGGACCGGAGGCTACACCTTC

D: TRBD1
V: TRBV11-2
J: TRBJ2-4
size: .
CDR3: CASSLDVWTGRTIAKNIQYF
DNA: TGTGCCAGCAGCTTAGACGTTTGGACAGGAAGAACAATAGCCAAAAACATTCAGTACTTC

D: .
V: TRBV27
J: TRBJ2-1
size: .
CDR3: CATALSYNEQFF
DNA: TGTGCGACAGCCCTCTCCTACAATGAGCAGTTCTTC

D: .
V: TRBV6-6
J: TRBJ2-7
size: .
CDR3: CASSYPPPVLDEQYF
DNA: TGTGCCAGCAGTTACCCGCCTCCAGTTCTCGACGAGCAGTACTTC

D: TRBD2
V: TRBV4-3
J: TRBJ2-5
size: .
CDR3: CASSHPPTSGDETQYF
DNA: TGCGCCAGCAGCCATCCACCGACTAGCGGGGATGAGACCCAGTACTTC

D: .
V: TRBV15
J: TRBJ2-1
size: .
CDR3: CATSRDWGGLYNEQFF
DNA: TGTGCCACCAGCAGAGATTGGGGAGGTCTCTACAATGAGCAGTTCTTC

D: .
V: TRBV7-9
J: TRBJ2-1
size: few
CDR3: CASSHPWRARDEQFF
DNA: TGTGCCAGCAGCCATCCTTGGAGGGCCCGGGATGAGCAGTTCTTC

D: .
V: TRBV5-8
J: TRBJ2-7
size: once
CDR3: CASSSPGTSTYEQYF
DNA: TGTGCCAGCAGCTCCCCCGGGACATCCACCTACGAGCAGTACTTC

D: .
V: TRBV10-3
J: TRBJ2-1
size: .
CDR3: CAIQGLNEQFF
DNA: TGTGCCATTCAGGGACTCAATGAGCAGTTCTTC

D: .
V: TRBV6-4
J: TRBJ1-1
size: few
CDR3: CASSDSSLSPEAFF
DNA: TGTGCCAGCAGTGACTCGTCCCTATCTCCTGAAGCTTTCTTT

D: TRBD2
V: TRBV7-2
J: TRBJ2-1
size: .
CDR3: CASSPGGLAGGYEQFF
DNA: TGTGCCAGCAGCCCCGGGGGACTAGCGGGGGGATATGAGCAGTTCTTC

D: .
V: TRBV7-3
J: TRBJ1-1
size: .
CDR3: CASSVRGKNTEAFF
DNA: TGTGCCAGCAGCGTCAGGGGAAAGAACACTGAAGCTTTCTTT

D: .
V: TRBV5-6
J: TRBJ1-2
size: few
CDR3: CASSIQRVSYGYTF
DNA: TGTGCCAGCAGCATCCAACGAGTAAGCTATGGCTACACCTTC

D: .
V: TRBV19
J: TRBJ2-1
size: .
CDR3: CASSFDWVGSNEQFF
DNA: TGTGCCAGTAGTTTCGACTGGGTAGGCTCTAATGAGCAGTTCTTC

D: TRBD2
V: TRBV28
J: TRBJ2-5
size: .
CDR3: CASTTSGGAQETQYF
DNA: TGTGCCAGCACAACTAGCGGGGGGGCCCAAGAGACCCAGTACTTC

D: .
V: TRBV6-1
J: TRBJ1-1
size: .
CDR3: CASSAQGLGNTEAFF
DNA: TGTGCCAGCAGTGCCCAGGGGTTGGGGAACACTGAAGCTTTCTTT

D: TRBD1
V: TRBV4-1
J: TRBJ2-4
size: .
CDR3: CASSQLLQGENIQYF
DNA: TGCGCCAGCAGCCAGTTGCTCCAGGGGGAAAACATTCAGTACTTC

D: TRBD1
V: TRBV6-5
J: TRBJ1-5
size: .
CDR3: CASSTGQGGHQPQHF
DNA: TGTGCCAGCAGTACCGGACAGGGCGGTCATCAGCCCCAGCATTTT

D: TRBD2
V: TRBV5-1
J: TRBJ2-2
size: .
CDR3: CASSPGTSGGLEGELFF
DNA: TGCGCCAGCAGCCCCGGGACTAGCGGGGGCCTTGAGGGGGAGCTGTTTTTT

D: TRBD2
V: TRBV5-1
J: TRBJ2-1
size: .
CDR3: CASSLGSRLIAGAHLGGQFF
DNA: TGCGCCAGCAGTCTGGGGTCACGCTTGATAGCGGGAGCCCACCTTGGAGGGCAGTTCTTC

D: TRBD1
V: TRBV28
J: TRBJ2-1
size: few
CDR3: CASSAPGTGAGEQFF
DNA: TGTGCCAGCAGTGCTCCCGGGACAGGGGCCGGTGAGCAGTTCTTC

D: .
V: TRBV15
J: TRBJ2-7
size: .
CDR3: CATSSSRGTYEQYF
DNA: TGTGCCACCAGCTCTTCCCGGGGGACCTACGAGCAGTACTTC

D: .
V: TRBV9
J: TRBJ2-1
size: .
CDR3: CASSVAGSGKQFF
DNA: TGTGCCAGCAGCGTAGCGGGTAGCGGAAAACAGTTCTTC

D: .
V: TRBV18
J: TRBJ2-6
size: .
CDR3: CASSPPRSGANVLTF
DNA: TGTGCCAGCTCACCACCGCGGTCTGGGGCCAACGTCCTGACTTTC

D: TRBD2
V: TRBV7-2
J: TRBJ2-3
size: few
CDR3: CASSSSGVGTDTQYF
DNA: TGTGCCAGCAGCTCGAGCGGGGTGGGGACAGATACGCAGTATTTT

D: .
V: TRBV4-1
J: TRBJ1-1
size: few
CDR3: CASSEDIGAGDTEAFF
DNA: TGCGCCAGCAGCGAAGATATCGGGGCGGGGGACACTGAAGCTTTCTTT

D: TRBD1
V: TRBV5-1
J: TRBJ2-5
size: .
CDR3: CASSLATGGRVETQYF
DNA: TGCGCCAGCAGCTTGGCGACAGGGGGGCGCGTAGAGACCCAGTACTTC

D: .
V: TRBV7-9
J: TRBJ2-7
size: .
CDR3: CASSLVGTEREQYF
DNA: TGTGCCAGCAGCTTAGTGGGCACGGAGCGGGAGCAGTACTTC

D: .
V: TRBV11-2
J: TRBJ1-3
size: .
CDR3: CASHGLAVSGNTIYF
DNA: TGTGCCAGCCACGGACTCGCGGTATCTGGAAACACCATATATTTT